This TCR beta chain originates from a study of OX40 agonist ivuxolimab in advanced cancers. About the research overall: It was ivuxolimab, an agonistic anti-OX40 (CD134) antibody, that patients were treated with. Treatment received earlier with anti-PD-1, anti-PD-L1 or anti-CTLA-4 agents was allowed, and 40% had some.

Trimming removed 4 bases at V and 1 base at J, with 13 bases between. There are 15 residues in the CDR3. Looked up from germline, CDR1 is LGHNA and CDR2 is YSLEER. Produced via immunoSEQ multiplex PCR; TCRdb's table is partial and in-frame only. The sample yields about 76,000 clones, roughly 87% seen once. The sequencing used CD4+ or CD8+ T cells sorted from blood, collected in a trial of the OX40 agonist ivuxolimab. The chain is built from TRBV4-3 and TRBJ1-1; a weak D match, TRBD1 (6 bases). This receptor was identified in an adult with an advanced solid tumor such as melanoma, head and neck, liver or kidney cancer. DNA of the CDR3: TGCGCCAGCAGCCCTGACAGGACCCGGAACACTGAAGCTTTCTTT. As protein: CASSPDRTRNTEAFF.